The present entry profiles one TCR beta chain with its context. These data originate in a study of OX40 agonist ivuxolimab in advanced cancers. The CDR3 has 13 amino acids. Germline assignment: CDR1 SGHTA and CDR2 FQGNSA. The germline V and J ends were trimmed by 2 bases and 1 base, with 5 bases remaining between them. Sequencing was performed with immunoSEQ multiplex PCR; in TCRdb, only in-frame clones are kept and a portion is missing. The table records 40,000 or so clones, roughly 80% of them present only once. J is TRBJ2-5 and V is TRBV7-2; no definite D call. Material: CD4+ or CD8+ T cells sorted from blood, obtained in a trial of the OX40 agonist ivuxolimab. The receptor was isolated from an adult with an advanced solid tumor such as melanoma, head and neck, liver or kidney cancer. This CDR3 reads CASSLTAQETQYF. Written as DNA, the CDR3 is TGTGCCAGCAGCTTAACGGCCCAAGAGACCCAGTACTTC.